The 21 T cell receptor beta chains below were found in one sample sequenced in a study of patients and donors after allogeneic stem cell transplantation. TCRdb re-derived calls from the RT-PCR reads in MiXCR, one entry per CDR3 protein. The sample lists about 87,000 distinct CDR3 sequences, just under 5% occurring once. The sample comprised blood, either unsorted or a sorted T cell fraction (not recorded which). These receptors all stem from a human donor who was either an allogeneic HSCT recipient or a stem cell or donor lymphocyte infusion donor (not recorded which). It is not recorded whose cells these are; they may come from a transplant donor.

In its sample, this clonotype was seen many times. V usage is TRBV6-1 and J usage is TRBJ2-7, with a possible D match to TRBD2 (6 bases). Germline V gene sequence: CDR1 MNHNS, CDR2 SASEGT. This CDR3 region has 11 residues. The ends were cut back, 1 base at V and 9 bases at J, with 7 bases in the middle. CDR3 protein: CASSEVGGQYF. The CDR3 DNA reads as TGTGCCAGCAGTGAAGTGGGGGGGCAGTACTTC.

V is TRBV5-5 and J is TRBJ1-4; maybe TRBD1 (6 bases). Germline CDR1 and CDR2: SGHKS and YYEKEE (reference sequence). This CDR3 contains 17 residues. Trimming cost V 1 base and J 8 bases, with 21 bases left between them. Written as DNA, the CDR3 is TGTGCCAGCAGCTTGTTCGCAGGGGCCGCCTCTGGGGAAAAACTGTTTTTT. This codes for CASSLFAGAASGEKLFF.

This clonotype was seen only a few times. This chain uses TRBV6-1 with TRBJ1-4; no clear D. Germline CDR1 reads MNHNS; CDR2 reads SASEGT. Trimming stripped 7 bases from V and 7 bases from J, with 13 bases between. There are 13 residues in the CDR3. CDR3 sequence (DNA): TGTGCCAGCACCTTGTCCTTTGGTGAAAAACTGTTTTTT. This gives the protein CASTLSFGEKLFF.

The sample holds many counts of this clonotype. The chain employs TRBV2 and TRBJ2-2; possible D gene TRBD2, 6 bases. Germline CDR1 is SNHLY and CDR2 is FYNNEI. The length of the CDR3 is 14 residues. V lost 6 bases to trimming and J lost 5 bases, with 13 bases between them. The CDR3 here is CASSPWRGTGELFF. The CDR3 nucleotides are TGTGCCAGCAGCCCCTGGAGGGGTACCGGGGAGCTGTTTTTT.

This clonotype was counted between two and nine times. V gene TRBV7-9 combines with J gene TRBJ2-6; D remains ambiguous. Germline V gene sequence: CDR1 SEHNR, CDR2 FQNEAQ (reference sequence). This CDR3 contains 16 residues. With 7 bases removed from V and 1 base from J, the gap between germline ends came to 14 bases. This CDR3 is CASTPDGLSGANVLTF. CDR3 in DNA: TGTGCCAGCACTCCGGACGGCTTATCTGGGGCCAACGTCCTGACTTTC.

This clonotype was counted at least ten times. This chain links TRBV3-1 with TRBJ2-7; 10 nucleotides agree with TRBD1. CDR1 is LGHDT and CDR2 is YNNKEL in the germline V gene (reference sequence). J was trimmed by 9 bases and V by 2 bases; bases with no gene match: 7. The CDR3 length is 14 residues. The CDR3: CASSQHRQGAWQYF. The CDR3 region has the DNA TGTGCCAGCAGCCAACACCGACAGGGGGCTTGGCAGTACTTC.

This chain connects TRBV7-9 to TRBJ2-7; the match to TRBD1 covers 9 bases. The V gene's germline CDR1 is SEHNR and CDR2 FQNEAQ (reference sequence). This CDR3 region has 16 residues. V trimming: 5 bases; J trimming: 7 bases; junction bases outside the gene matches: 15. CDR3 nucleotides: TGTGCCAGCAGCCCCCTTTTCCGGGACAGGGTACAAGAGCAGTACTTC. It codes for CASSPLFRDRVQEQYF. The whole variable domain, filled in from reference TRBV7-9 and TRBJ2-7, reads DTGVSQNPRHKITKRGQNVTFRCDPISEHNRLYWYRQTLGQGPEFLTYFQNEAQLEKSRLLSDRFSAERPKGSFSTLEIQRTEQGDSAMYLCASSPLFRDRVQEQYFGPGTRLTVT.

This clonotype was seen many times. This CDR3 reads CASALEGVRNQPQHF. The CDR3 DNA is TGTGCTAGTGCCCTAGAGGGAGTGCGAAATCAGCCCCAGCATTTT. The chain joins TRBV12-5 to TRBJ1-5; D not resolved. V lost 7 bases, J lost 4 bases, and 17 bases lay in between. Germline loops: CDR1 LGHNT, CDR2 FRNRAP. The CDR3 covers 15 residues.

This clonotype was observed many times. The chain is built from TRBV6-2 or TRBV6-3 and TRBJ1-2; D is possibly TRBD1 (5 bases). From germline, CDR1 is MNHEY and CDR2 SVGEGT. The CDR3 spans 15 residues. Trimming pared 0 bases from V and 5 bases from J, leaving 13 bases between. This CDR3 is CASSYSRQLDYGYTF. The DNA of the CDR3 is TGTGCCAGCAGTTACTCGAGACAGCTAGATTATGGCTACACCTTC.

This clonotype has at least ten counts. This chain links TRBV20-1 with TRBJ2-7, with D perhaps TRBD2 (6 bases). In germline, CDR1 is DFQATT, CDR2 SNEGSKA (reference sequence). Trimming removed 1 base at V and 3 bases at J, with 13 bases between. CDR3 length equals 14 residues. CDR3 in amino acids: CSARVPGVGYEQYF. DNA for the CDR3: TGCAGTGCTAGAGTTCCGGGGGTAGGCTACGAGCAGTACTTC.

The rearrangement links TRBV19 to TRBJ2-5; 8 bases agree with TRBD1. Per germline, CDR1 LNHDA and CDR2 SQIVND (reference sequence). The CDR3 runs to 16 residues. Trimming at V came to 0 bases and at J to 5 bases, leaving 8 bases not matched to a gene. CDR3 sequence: CASSIDQGRGPETQYF. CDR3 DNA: TGTGCCAGTAGTATAGATCAGGGCAGGGGGCCGGAGACCCAGTACTTC.

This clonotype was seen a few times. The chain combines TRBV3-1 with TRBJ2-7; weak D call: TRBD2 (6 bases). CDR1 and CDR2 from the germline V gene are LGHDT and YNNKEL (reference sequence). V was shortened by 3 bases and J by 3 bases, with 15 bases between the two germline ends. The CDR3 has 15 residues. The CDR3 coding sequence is TGTGCCAGCAGCCACGGAGGGAACGGAATCTACGAGCAGTACTTC. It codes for CASSHGGNGIYEQYF.

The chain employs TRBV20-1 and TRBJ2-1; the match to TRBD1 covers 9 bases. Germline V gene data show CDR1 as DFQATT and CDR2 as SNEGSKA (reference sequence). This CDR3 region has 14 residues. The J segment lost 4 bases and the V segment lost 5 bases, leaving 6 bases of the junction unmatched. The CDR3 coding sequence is TGCAGTGCTGACCGGACAGGGGAATACAATGAGCAGTTCTTC. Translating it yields CSADRTGEYNEQFF.

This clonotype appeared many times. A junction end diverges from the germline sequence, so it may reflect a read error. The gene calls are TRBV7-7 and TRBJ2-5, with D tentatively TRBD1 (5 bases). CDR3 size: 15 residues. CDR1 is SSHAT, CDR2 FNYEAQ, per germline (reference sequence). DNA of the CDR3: TGTGCTAGCAGCTTAGCAGGGCAGGTGGAAGAGACCCAGTACTTC. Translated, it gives CASSLAGQVEETQYF.

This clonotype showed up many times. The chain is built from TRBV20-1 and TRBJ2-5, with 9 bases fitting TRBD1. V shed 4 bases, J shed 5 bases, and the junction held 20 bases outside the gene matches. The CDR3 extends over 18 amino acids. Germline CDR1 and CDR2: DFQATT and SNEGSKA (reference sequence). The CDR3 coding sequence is TGCAGTGCTAAGACGGGACAGGGCTTGCGGTGGAGTTTTGAGACCCAGTACTTC. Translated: CSAKTGQGLRWSFETQYF.

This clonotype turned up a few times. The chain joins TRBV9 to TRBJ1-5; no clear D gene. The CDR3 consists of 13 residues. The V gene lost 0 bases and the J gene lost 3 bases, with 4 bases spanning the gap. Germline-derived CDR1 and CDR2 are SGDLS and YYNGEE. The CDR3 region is CASSVETNQPQHF. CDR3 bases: TGTGCCAGCAGCGTAGAGACCAATCAGCCCCAGCATTTT.

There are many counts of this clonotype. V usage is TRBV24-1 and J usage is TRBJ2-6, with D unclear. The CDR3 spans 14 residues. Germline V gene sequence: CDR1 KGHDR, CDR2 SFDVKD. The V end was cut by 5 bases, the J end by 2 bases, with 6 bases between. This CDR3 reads CATSAATGANVLTF. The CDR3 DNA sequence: TGTGCCACCAGTGCGGCTACTGGGGCCAACGTCCTGACTTTC.

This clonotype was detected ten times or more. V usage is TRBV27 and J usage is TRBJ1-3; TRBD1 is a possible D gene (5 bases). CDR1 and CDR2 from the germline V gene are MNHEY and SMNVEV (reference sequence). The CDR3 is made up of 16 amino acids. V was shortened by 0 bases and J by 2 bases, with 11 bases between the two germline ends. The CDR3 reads CASSLSGLGAGNTIYF. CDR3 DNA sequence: TGTGCCAGCAGTTTATCGGGGCTCGGGGCTGGAAACACCATATATTTT.

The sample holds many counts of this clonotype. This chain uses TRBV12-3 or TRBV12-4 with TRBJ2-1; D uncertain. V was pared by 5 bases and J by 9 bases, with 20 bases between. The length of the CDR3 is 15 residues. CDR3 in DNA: TGTGCCAGCAGTCCGGGTCAATCGGGTACAATTGAGCAGTTCTTC. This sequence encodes CASSPGQSGTIEQFF.

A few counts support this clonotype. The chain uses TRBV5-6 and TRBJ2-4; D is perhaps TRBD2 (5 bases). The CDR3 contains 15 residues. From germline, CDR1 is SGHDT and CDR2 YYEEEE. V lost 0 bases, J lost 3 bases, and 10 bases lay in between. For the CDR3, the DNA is TGTGCCAGCAGCTTGGTGGGTGAGGGCAAAAACATTCAGTACTTC. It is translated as CASSLVGEGKNIQYF.

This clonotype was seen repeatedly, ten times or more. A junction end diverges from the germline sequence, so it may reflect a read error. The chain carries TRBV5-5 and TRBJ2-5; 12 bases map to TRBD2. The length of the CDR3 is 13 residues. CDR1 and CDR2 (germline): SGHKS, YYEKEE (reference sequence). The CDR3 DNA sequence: TGTGCCAGCAGCAATCTAGCGGGGGGGCCAGATAACTTC. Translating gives CASSNLAGGPDNF. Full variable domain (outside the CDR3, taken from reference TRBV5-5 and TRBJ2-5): DAGVTQSPTHLIKTRGQQVTLRCSPISGHKSVSWYQQVLGQGPQFIFQYYEKEERGRGNFPDRFSARQFPNYSSELNVNALLLGDSALYLCASSNLAGGPDNFGPGTRLLVL.